This T cell receptor beta chain was found in a study of early T cells in non-severe SARS-CoV-2 infection (dated by TCRdb to about 2021). At the level of the whole study: TCR sequencing used bulk RNA from unsorted whole blood, so alpha and beta chains could not be paired. Study-wide conclusions, independent of this receptor: VDJdb matching was skewed toward anti-spike CD8 responses, so virus-specific expansions were likely underestimated and private and CD4 specificities were missed.

Libraries were built with 5' RACE. Sequencing relied on a NextSeq 500. In the TCR library protocol, unique molecular identifiers were attached to individual cDNA molecules to correct for PCR bias and sequencing error. Both TCR alpha and beta chains were sequenced, and tight co-correlation was observed between alpha and beta sequence abundances in each sample. Processing in the source paper ran as follows. Decombinator V4 was used to annotate TCR sequences for V gene, J gene and CDR3. TCRs were defined as expanded if a significant change between any two time points was detected under a Poisson model with p below 0.0001. TCR abundances were normalised to the total number of TCRs sequenced per sample and expressed as counts per million. MAIT TCRs were defined by TRAV1-2 paired with TRAJ12, TRAJ20 or TRAJ33, and iNKT TCRs by TRAV10 paired with TRAJ18. VDJdb, accessed on 1 November 2021, was searched for TCRs annotated for CMV, EBV and SARS-CoV-2, and TCRs annotated for more than one antigen were excluded. TCRdb applied fastp at Q25 and MiXCR to the public reads, then kept only in-frame beta chains. Entries that share a CDR3 protein sequence are merged under the most common genes and DNA. TCRdb assigned the V and J calls; the authors' analysis was not used. The sample records more than 75,000 distinct CDR3 sequences, 12% to 15% of which are singletons. About 6.1% of the sample lies in the top ten.

V sheds 3 bases and J sheds 8 bases, leaving 14 bases between their ends. The CDR3 has 14 amino acids, counting the end cysteine and phenylalanine. The only DNA kept is the CDR3, 42 bases in frame from the first base. CDR1 and CDR2 are drawn from the germline V gene (reference sequence): LNHDA, SQIVND. Comment on this clonotype: Its recognized antigen is unknown. No quality values exist for individual bases; no much larger clone is one base distant.

The study was a case-control design nested within a healthcare worker cohort in London, UK, with weekly nasopharyngeal swab PCR tests and blood sampling. Between 23 and 31 March 2020, the week of the UK lockdown, healthcare workers were enrolled and then followed up weekly for as long as 16 weeks. Rearrangement joined TRBV19 to TRBJ2-1; a confident D gene designation cannot be given. Sequencing was carried out using whole blood. This clonotype originated in an adult who was a healthcare worker with PCR-confirmed SARS-CoV-2 infection or an uninfected control (not recorded which). The DNA is as follows: TGTGCCAGTAGTATCATCCCCTTAGCCGATGAGCAGTTCTTC. Its protein product is CASSIIPLADEQFF.